Following are 21 T cell receptor beta chains from one sample sequenced in a study of T cells in Graves' hyperthyroidism and ophthalmopathy. Using RNA transcripts as the source, TCR beta CDR3 regions were amplified. Researchers ran a first-round RT-PCR on the TCR CDR3 using the HTBI primer set. TCRdb called the multiplex PCR reads again in MiXCR, with one record for every CDR3 protein. The repertoire holds approximately 490,000 distinct CDR3 sequences, with approximately 23% as singletons. Sequencing input: blood. The receptors come from a woman aged 70-85 years with Graves' ophthalmopathy.

This clonotype appeared many times. An end of the junction differs from the germline gene, which may be a read error. The chain links TRBV5-1 to TRBJ2-7, with 8 bases aligning to TRBD2. This CDR3 region has 15 residues. CDR1 and CDR2 from the germline V gene are SGHRS and YFSETQ. The CDR3 nucleotides are TGTGCCAGCAGCTTAGAGAGCGGGAGCTCCTACGAGCAGTACTTC. Its translation: CASSLESGSSYEQYF.

This clonotype was counted at least ten times. The J gene is TRBJ2-5, the V gene TRBV7-2, with 9 bases lining up with TRBD1. Per germline, CDR1 SGHTA and CDR2 FQGNSA. The trim removed 1 base at V and 4 bases at J, leaving 4 bases unmatched. The CDR3 totals 15 residues. This CDR3 reads CASSLDRGPGETQYF. For the CDR3, the DNA is TGTGCCAGCAGCTTAGACAGGGGGCCAGGAGAGACCCAGTACTTC.

Turning to this clonotype: It may be a read error: a sequence one base away is much more abundant. The chain has TRBV5-1 and TRBJ2-2; weak D call: TRBD2 (6 bases). V dropped 3 bases and J dropped 6 bases, with 12 bases sitting between them. CDR1 SGHRS and CDR2 YFSETQ come from the germline V gene. The CDR3 has 14 amino acids. CDR3 residues: CASSSQTSAGELFF. CDR3 nucleotide sequence: TGCGCCAGCAGCTCGCAGACTAGTGCCGGGGAGCTGTTTTTT.

This clonotype was seen only a few times. The chain links TRBV6-1 to TRBJ2-3; D might be TRBD2 (6 bases). With 6 bases removed from V and 1 base from J, the gap between germline ends came to 17 bases. Per the germline V gene, CDR1 is MNHNS and CDR2 is SASEGT. This CDR3 spans 16 amino acids. CDR3 sequence (DNA): TGTGCCAGCAGAACCGGGACCCGACTAGGCACAGATACGCAGTATTTT. This encodes CASRTGTRLGTDTQYF.

This sequence joins TRBV6-1 and TRBJ2-7; D unclear. V lost 5 bases, J lost 7 bases, and 18 bases lay in between. Germline-derived CDR1 and CDR2 are MNHNS and SASEGT. CDR3 length: 14 amino acids. The CDR3 region is CASSPAGRSREQYF. CDR3 in DNA: TGTGCCAGCAGTCCCGCAGGTAGATCGCGGGAGCAGTACTTC.

Ten or more counts support this clonotype. The rearrangement uses TRBV27 and TRBJ2-4; 7 nucleotides line up with TRBD1. V shed 3 bases, J shed 5 bases, and the junction held 4 bases outside the gene matches. The germline V gene has CDR1 MNHEY and CDR2 SMNVEV (reference sequence). The CDR3 covers 14 residues. DNA of the CDR3: TGTGCCAGCAGTTTTCGAGGGACAGAAAACATTCAGTACTTC. Translating it yields CASSFRGTENIQYF.

There are a few counts of this clonotype. V and J are TRBV6-1 and TRBJ2-7; D is uncertain. This CDR3 contains 14 residues. V was trimmed by 8 bases and J by 0 bases, leaving 14 bases between them. Looked up from germline, CDR1 is MNHNS and CDR2 is SASEGT. CDR3 residues: CASSLSISSYEQYF. The CDR3, as DNA: TGTGCCAGCTCTCTGTCGATCAGCTCCTACGAGCAGTACTTC.

This clonotype appeared many times. This chain links TRBV3-1 with TRBJ2-3; D is unresolved. This CDR3 spans 15 amino acids. Germline loops: CDR1 LGHDT, CDR2 YNNKEL (reference sequence). V shed 1 base and J shed 0 bases, with 8 bases lying between them. The CDR3 DNA is TGTGCCAGCAGCCAAGGCACTCCTAGCACAGATACGCAGTATTTT. Translating gives CASSQGTPSTDTQYF.

This clonotype came up a few times. The gene calls are TRBV5-1 and TRBJ2-5; D possibly corresponds to TRBD1 (6 bases). CDR3 size: 14 residues. Germline V CDR1 and CDR2: SGHRS, YFSETQ. V lost 4 bases to trimming and J lost 5 bases, with 15 bases between them. The DNA of the CDR3 is TGCGCCAGCAGCCCAACAGGGCCAGAGGAGACCCAGTACTTC. It is translated as CASSPTGPEETQYF. The complete variable domain, with remaining parts taken from reference TRBV5-1 and TRBJ2-5, reads KAGVTQTPRYLIKTRGQQVTLSCSPISGHRSVSWYQQTPGQGLQFLFEYFSETQRNKGNFPGRFSGRQFSNSRSEMNVSTLELGDSALYLCASSPTGPEETQYFGPGTRLLVL.

V usage is TRBV7-8 and J usage is TRBJ2-7; D is unclear. V was shortened by 6 bases and J by 5 bases, with 8 bases between the two germline ends. The CDR3 extends over 11 amino acids. Germline V gene sequence: CDR1 SGHVS, CDR2 FQNEAQ. CDR3 in DNA: TGTGCCAGCAGGTTGCGGAACGAGCAGTACTTC. Its protein product is CASRLRNEQYF.

This clonotype was found a few times. The chain combines TRBV6-4 with TRBJ2-1; 13 bases line up with TRBD2. Germline V gives CDR1 MRHNA, CDR2 SNTAGT. The J segment lost 6 bases and the V segment lost 3 bases, leaving 2 bases of the junction unmatched. This CDR3 region has 15 residues. CDR3 residues: CASSELAGGVNEQFF. The CDR3 DNA reads as TGTGCCAGCAGTGAACTAGCGGGAGGGGTCAATGAGCAGTTCTTC.

This rearrangement joins TRBV6-1 to TRBJ2-7, with D tentatively TRBD2 (6 bases). The CDR3 contains 16 residues. Germline V gives CDR1 MNHNS, CDR2 SASEGT. Trimming shortened V by 7 bases and J by 5 bases, and 24 bases separated the two germline ends. The CDR3 DNA reads as TGTGCCAGCACAAGTGGAGGGGCGGGTGCCAGGGACGAGCAGTACTTC. Translating gives CASTSGGAGARDEQYF.

This chain connects TRBV6-1 to TRBJ2-3; weak D call: TRBD1 (5 bases). Trimming shortened V by 7 bases and J by 0 bases, and 11 bases separated the two germline ends. The length of the CDR3 is 14 residues. Germline V gene lookup returns CDR1 MNHNS and CDR2 SASEGT. The CDR3 region is CASITGISTDTQYF. Written as DNA, the CDR3 is TGTGCCAGCATAACAGGCATTAGCACAGATACGCAGTATTTT.

This clonotype was counted ten times or more. This chain uses TRBV6-1 with TRBJ1-2; D remains unclear. Germline loops: CDR1 MNHNS, CDR2 SASEGT. The CDR3 has 18 amino acids. V was pared by 5 bases and J by 4 bases, with 26 bases between. In DNA, the CDR3 is TGTGCCAGCAGTCCTCGGTCCCCCCTAGGACGGATCCTCTATGGCTACACCTTC. It yields the protein CASSPRSPLGRILYGYTF.

This clonotype was found many times. The chain links TRBV27 to TRBJ2-7, with no clear D. This CDR3 contains 13 residues. V was clipped by 3 bases and J by 2 bases, with 8 bases between them. CDR1 and CDR2 from the germline V gene are MNHEY and SMNVEV (reference sequence). The DNA for the CDR3 is TGTGCCAGCAGTTTTGGGCAGGCCTACGAGCAGTACTTC. Translation: CASSFGQAYEQYF.

This clonotype was seen at least ten times. The chain recombines TRBV12-3 or TRBV12-4 with TRBJ2-5; no reliable D call. V was trimmed by 3 bases and J by 0 bases, leaving 14 bases between them. This CDR3 is 16 amino acids long. CDR3 in DNA: TGTGCCAGCAGTTTGTGGCAAGGGATGTACCAAGAGACCCAGTACTTC. Amino acid sequence: CASSLWQGMYQETQYF.

This clonotype was seen a few times. The chain carries TRBV30 and TRBJ1-4, with D possibly being TRBD1 (6 bases). Germline-derived CDR1 and CDR2 are GTSNPN and SVGIG (reference sequence). The CDR3 runs 15 residues. V dropped 3 bases and J dropped 0 bases, with 11 bases sitting between them. Here the CDR3 DNA reads TGTGCCTGGAGATCGACAGGCGCAACTAATGAAAAACTGTTTTTT. Translation: CAWRSTGATNEKLFF.

The sample holds a few counts of this clonotype. The V and J genes are TRBV19 and TRBJ2-1, with a weak D call TRBD1 (6 bases). The CDR3 runs 13 residues. Germline values: CDR1 LNHDA, CDR2 SQIVND (reference sequence). V shed 1 base and J shed 5 bases, with 6 bases lying between them. The CDR3: CASSIAGDNEQFF. DNA of the CDR3: TGTGCCAGTAGTATAGCAGGGGACAATGAGCAGTTCTTC.

CDR3 protein: CSARQGIYGYTF. The CDR3 bases are TGCAGTGCTAGACAGGGGATCTATGGCTACACCTTC. The chain recombines TRBV20-1 with TRBJ1-2, with D possibly TRBD1 on 6 matching bases. V lost 2 bases, J lost 4 bases, and 8 bases lay in between. The CDR3 extends over 12 amino acids. From germline, CDR1 is DFQATT and CDR2 SNEGSKA (reference sequence).

The chain has TRBV5-1 and TRBJ2-5, with a possible D match to TRBD2 (7 bases). The CDR3 is 15 residues long. V shed 7 bases and J shed 2 bases, with 18 bases lying between them. CDR1 is SGHRS, CDR2 YFSETQ, per germline. The CDR3 sequence: CASRGGGGLQETQYF. DNA for the CDR3: TGCGCCAGCCGAGGAGGGGGGGGACTTCAAGAGACCCAGTACTTC. Variable domain in full (rest from reference TRBV5-1 and TRBJ2-5): KAGVTQTPRYLIKTRGQQVTLSCSPISGHRSVSWYQQTPGQGLQFLFEYFSETQRNKGNFPGRFSGRQFSNSRSEMNVSTLELGDSALYLCASRGGGGLQETQYFGPGTRLLVL.

This clonotype was counted at least ten times. This chain joins TRBV15 and TRBJ1-5; D is perhaps TRBD1 (5 bases). Per the germline V gene, CDR1 is LNHNV and CDR2 is YYDKDF (reference sequence). The CDR3 is 14 residues long. V lost 3 bases to trimming and J lost 6 bases, with 12 bases between them. The DNA of the CDR3 is TGTGCCACCAGCAGTGGAGGGGTTGGTCAGCCCCAGCATTTT. It is translated as CATSSGGVGQPQHF.